The rows below give T cell receptor beta chains drawn from one sample of a study of blood T cell repertoires in COVID-19. The data were produced by immunoSEQ multiplex PCR, yet TCRdb's version contains in-frame clones alone and is incomplete. This sample has roughly 190,000 clones; roughly 81% occur once, and the top ten carry approximately 5%. The material sequenced was peripheral blood. The receptors were gathered from a woman aged 70-85 years with active or convalescent COVID-19. Both conserved end residues are part of each CDR3. The D gene is left open where the match is weak. Not every row has a clone size; where given, it reads once, few, many or a size class.

j_gene: TRBJ1-1
d_gene: .
abundance: once
v_gene: TRBV15
len: 15
CDR3nt: TGTGCCACCAGCAGAGGGGGGACACAGAACACTGAAGCTTTCTTT
CDR3aa: CATSRGGTQNTEAFF

j_gene: TRBJ2-3
d_gene: .
abundance: .
v_gene: TRBV28
len: 20
CDR3nt: TGTGCCAGCAGTCCCGGGACAGGGTCTCTAGCGGGCCATAGCACAGATACGCAGTATTTT
CDR3aa: CASSPGTGSLAGHSTDTQYF

j_gene: TRBJ2-7
d_gene: .
abundance: .
v_gene: TRBV11-2
len: 15
CDR3nt: TGTGCCAGCAGCTTAGGGATGACAGGTTCCTACGAGCAGTACTTC
CDR3aa: CASSLGMTGSYEQYF

j_gene: TRBJ2-2
d_gene: TRBD1
abundance: .
v_gene: TRBV7-7
len: 12
CDR3nt: TGTGCTACCACAGGGGGCACCGGGGAGCTGTTTTTT
CDR3aa: CATTGGTGELFF

j_gene: TRBJ2-2
d_gene: .
abundance: .
v_gene: TRBV5-1
len: 15
CDR3nt: TGCGCCAGCAGCTTGCTACAGGAGAACACCGGGGAGCTGTTTTTT
CDR3aa: CASSLLQENTGELFF

j_gene: TRBJ1-2
d_gene: .
abundance: .
v_gene: TRBV15
len: 16
CDR3nt: TGTGCCACCAGCAGAGATCTGGACAGTTCTGGATATGGCTACACCTTC
CDR3aa: CATSRDLDSSGYGYTF

j_gene: TRBJ1-3
d_gene: TRBD1
abundance: .
v_gene: TRBV12-3/TRBV12-4
len: 13
CDR3nt: TGTGCCAGCAGGGGGACAGGAGTAAACACCATATATTTT
CDR3aa: CASRGTGVNTIYF

j_gene: TRBJ1-6
d_gene: TRBD1
abundance: .
v_gene: TRBV3-1/TRBV3-2
len: 15
CDR3nt: TGTGCCAGCAGCCAAAGGACAGGGGGTAATTCACCCCTCCACTTT
CDR3aa: CASSQRTGGNSPLHF

j_gene: TRBJ2-7
d_gene: TRBD2
abundance: .
v_gene: TRBV6-5
len: 14
CDR3nt: TGTGCCAGCAGGGGGGTAGCGGGAGATCTCGAGCAGTACTTC
CDR3aa: CASRGVAGDLEQYF

j_gene: TRBJ2-3
d_gene: TRBD2
abundance: .
v_gene: TRBV9
len: 17
CDR3nt: TGTGCCAGCAGCCCCCGGACTAGCGGGAGGGCCACAGATACGCAGTATTTT
CDR3aa: CASSPRTSGRATDTQYF

j_gene: TRBJ2-3
d_gene: .
abundance: .
v_gene: TRBV19
len: 11
CDR3nt: TGTGCCTCAAACCGGGGAGATACGCAGTATTTT
CDR3aa: CASNRGDTQYF

j_gene: TRBJ2-7
d_gene: .
abundance: .
v_gene: TRBV5-3
len: 13
CDR3nt: TGTGCCAGAAGCTTGCGGGAGTCCCTCGAGCAGTACTTC
CDR3aa: CARSLRESLEQYF

j_gene: TRBJ1-2
d_gene: TRBD1
abundance: .
v_gene: TRBV4-1
len: 14
CDR3nt: TGCGCCAGCCTGCAGACAGGGGGCATTGGTGGCTACACCTTC
CDR3aa: CASLQTGGIGGYTF

j_gene: TRBJ1-3
d_gene: .
abundance: once
v_gene: TRBV5-4
len: 17
CDR3nt: TGTGCCAGCAGCTCATCGTGGGCAGGGCGGTCTGGAAACACCATATATTTT
CDR3aa: CASSSSWAGRSGNTIYF

j_gene: TRBJ2-1
d_gene: .
abundance: .
v_gene: TRBV2
len: 15
CDR3nt: TGTGCCAGCAGTGGGGGGGCTAGCGGAGGCAATGAGCAGTTCTTC
CDR3aa: CASSGGASGGNEQFF

j_gene: TRBJ1-5
d_gene: TRBD1
abundance: .
v_gene: TRBV7-8
len: 15
CDR3nt: TGTGCCAGCAGCTATCAGGGGGCGCGGAATCAGCCCCAGCATTTT
CDR3aa: CASSYQGARNQPQHF

j_gene: TRBJ1-1
d_gene: .
abundance: once
v_gene: TRBV2
len: 14
CDR3nt: TGTGCCAGCAGTGAGAACGGGGTTGACACTGAAGCTTTCTTT
CDR3aa: CASSENGVDTEAFF

j_gene: TRBJ1-5
d_gene: .
abundance: once
v_gene: TRBV4-1
len: 15
CDR3nt: TGCGCCAGCAGCCAAGTGAGCACGGGAGTTCAGCCCCAGCATTTT
CDR3aa: CASSQVSTGVQPQHF

j_gene: TRBJ2-5
d_gene: .
abundance: .
v_gene: TRBV4-1
len: 15
CDR3nt: TGCGCCAGCAGCCGTTCGTACGGAGAAGAAGAGACCCAGTACTTC
CDR3aa: CASSRSYGEEETQYF

j_gene: TRBJ2-3
d_gene: TRBD2
abundance: .
v_gene: TRBV4-1
len: 15
CDR3nt: TGCGCCAGCAGCCAAGTCGGGACTAGCGGGGATACGCAGTATTTT
CDR3aa: CASSQVGTSGDTQYF

j_gene: TRBJ2-3
d_gene: .
abundance: .
v_gene: TRBV5-1
len: 14
CDR3nt: TGCGCCAGCAGCTTGGACGGGGGAGCAGATACGCAGTATTTT
CDR3aa: CASSLDGGADTQYF

j_gene: TRBJ2-2
d_gene: TRBD2
abundance: once
v_gene: TRBV5-1
len: 16
CDR3nt: TGCGCCAGCAGCGGGATAGCGGGAGTTACCACCGGGGAGCTGTTTTTT
CDR3aa: CASSGIAGVTTGELFF

j_gene: TRBJ1-1
d_gene: TRBD1
abundance: .
v_gene: TRBV5-4
len: 14
CDR3nt: TGTGCCAGCAGCTTGCCCGACGGACAGGGCTTGGCTTTCTTT
CDR3aa: CASSLPDGQGLAFF

j_gene: TRBJ1-2
d_gene: .
abundance: .
v_gene: TRBV28
len: 14
CDR3nt: TGTGCCAGCTCTCGACCTACAGGGAACTATGGCTACACCTTC
CDR3aa: CASSRPTGNYGYTF

j_gene: TRBJ2-7
d_gene: .
abundance: .
v_gene: TRBV6-5
len: 15
CDR3nt: TGTGCCAGCAGCCGCGGAGTGCTCCAAAACTACGAGCAGTACTTC
CDR3aa: CASSRGVLQNYEQYF

j_gene: TRBJ2-2
d_gene: .
abundance: .
v_gene: TRBV19
len: 16
CDR3nt: TGTGCCAGTAGTATATTGGGGACTTCAAACACCGGGGAGCTGTTTTTT
CDR3aa: CASSILGTSNTGELFF

j_gene: TRBJ1-1
d_gene: TRBD1
abundance: .
v_gene: TRBV12-3/TRBV12-4
len: 13
CDR3nt: TGTGCCAGCAGTCCCCAGGGGGTCACTGAAGCTTTCTTT
CDR3aa: CASSPQGVTEAFF

j_gene: TRBJ2-2
d_gene: TRBD2
abundance: .
v_gene: TRBV28
len: 15
CDR3nt: TGTGCCAGCAGTTGGGAGGGGACGAACACCGGGGAGCTGTTTTTT
CDR3aa: CASSWEGTNTGELFF

j_gene: TRBJ1-1
d_gene: .
abundance: .
v_gene: TRBV7-9
len: 15
CDR3nt: TGTGCCAGCAGCTTAGCGATAGCCCTAAACACTGAAGCTTTCTTT
CDR3aa: CASSLAIALNTEAFF

j_gene: TRBJ1-5
d_gene: .
abundance: .
v_gene: TRBV19
len: 17
CDR3nt: TGTGCCAGTAGTATCGGGAAGGGGCCAGGGGGCAATCAGCCCCAGCATTTT
CDR3aa: CASSIGKGPGGNQPQHF

j_gene: TRBJ2-1
d_gene: TRBD2
abundance: .
v_gene: TRBV20-1
len: 14
CDR3nt: TGCAGTGCTAGTGGCGGGAGGGCTTCCAATGAGCAGTTCTTC
CDR3aa: CSASGGRASNEQFF

j_gene: TRBJ2-1
d_gene: TRBD2
abundance: .
v_gene: TRBV27
len: 16
CDR3nt: TGTGCCAGCAGTTTACTAGCGGGAGGGCCGGCGATTGAGCAGTTCTTC
CDR3aa: CASSLLAGGPAIEQFF

j_gene: TRBJ2-3
d_gene: TRBD2
abundance: .
v_gene: TRBV19
len: 17
CDR3nt: TGTGCCAGTAGTATAGGGGGACTAGCCGGACAACAGGATACGCAGTATTTT
CDR3aa: CASSIGGLAGQQDTQYF

j_gene: TRBJ2-5
d_gene: .
abundance: .
v_gene: TRBV13
len: 13
CDR3nt: TGTGCCAGCAGCTTCGGGTTTCAAGAGACCCAGTACTTC
CDR3aa: CASSFGFQETQYF

j_gene: TRBJ1-3
d_gene: .
abundance: .
v_gene: TRBV5-4
len: 16
CDR3nt: TGTGCCAGCAGCTTGTTCGAGGGGGTAGCTGGAAACACCATATATTTT
CDR3aa: CASSLFEGVAGNTIYF

j_gene: TRBJ2-7
d_gene: .
abundance: once
v_gene: TRBV3-1/TRBV3-2
len: 18
CDR3nt: TGTGCCAGCAGCCAAGAAATATGGAGCGCCCAGAGGTCCTACGAGCAGTACTTC
CDR3aa: CASSQEIWSAQRSYEQYF

j_gene: TRBJ2-3
d_gene: .
abundance: .
v_gene: TRBV6-5
len: 13
CDR3nt: TGTGCCAGCAGTTACGGTAGCGCGGATACGCAGTATTTT
CDR3aa: CASSYGSADTQYF

j_gene: TRBJ1-5
d_gene: TRBD1
abundance: .
v_gene: TRBV10-2
len: 13
CDR3nt: TGCGCCAGCAGCGGACAGGGCGGACAGCCCCAGCATTTT
CDR3aa: CASSGQGGQPQHF

j_gene: TRBJ2-5
d_gene: .
abundance: .
v_gene: TRBV7-2
len: 15
CDR3nt: TGTGCCAGCAGCTTAAGCTCAGCGGCCCAAGAGACCCAGTACTTC
CDR3aa: CASSLSSAAQETQYF